A selection of T cell receptor beta chains follows, all from one sample in a study of blood T cells in healthy people across ages. TCRdb re-called the 5' RACE reads with MiXCR, one entry per CDR3 protein. Among 630,000 or so distinct CDR3 sequences, about a third were seen once, and the ten largest hold approximately 15%. Sequenced input: blood. The receptors here all came from a woman aged 80 or over in good health. The CDR3 runs from the conserved cysteine through the conserved F or W. The D gene is left open where the match is weak. Expanded clones are given a class, and other clones once, few, many or no size at all.

many	TRBD2	TRBJ2-1	TRBV20-1	TGCAGTGCTAGCCGGACTAGCGGGGGGGCCTGGGGTGAGCAGTTCTTC	CSASRTSGGAWGEQFF
many	.	TRBJ2-1	TRBV4-1	TGCGCCAGCAGCCAAGCCGCCCTCTACAATGAGCAGTTCTTC	CASSQAALYNEQFF
many	.	TRBJ2-5	TRBV6-2/TRBV6-3	TGTGCCGCCCGCAGGGGAGGAGAGACCCAGTACTTC	CAARRGGETQYF
.	.	TRBJ1-5	TRBV6-1	TGTGCCTGCAGTGAAGCCGGACGAGGCGGTCAGCCCCAGCATTTT	CACSEAGRGGQPQHF
.	TRBD1	TRBJ2-1	TRBV5-1	TGCGCCAGCAGACCCGCAGGGGGCGCGGGGAGGTACAATGAGCAGTTCTTC	CASRPAGGAGRYNEQFF
many	TRBD1	TRBJ2-7	TRBV6-5	TGTGCCAGCAGACCGACAGGGCGTAGCGAGCAGTACTTC	CASRPTGRSEQYF
.	.	TRBJ1-1	TRBV30	TGTGCCTGGACCAAAGGGGGGCACACTGAAGCTTTCTTT	CAWTKGGHTEAFF
.	TRBD2	TRBJ2-3	TRBV7-3	TGTGCCAGCAGCCTCATGGGACTAGCGGGGGGAGGAGATACGCAGTATTTT	CASSLMGLAGGGDTQYF
many	TRBD1	TRBJ2-7	TRBV6-2/TRBV6-3	TGTGCCAGCAGTTACCCCCCCAGGTGCAGGGGGCTAGACGAGCAGTACTTC	CASSYPPRCRGLDEQYF
.	TRBD2	TRBJ2-3	TRBV4-2	TGTGCCAACAGCCAAGCGGGTTCGGGGGGGGCCTCAGATACGCAGTATTTT	CANSQAGSGGASDTQYF
.	TRBD1	TRBJ2-2	TRBV12-5	TGTGCTAGTGGTACCGGACAGGACCCCACCGGGGAGCTGTTTTTT	CASGTGQDPTGELFF
once	.	TRBJ1-1	TRBV18	TGTGCCAGCTCCTCAGACGTCGTGGGGGGTTCAGCTTTCTTT	CASSSDVVGGSAFF
few	.	TRBJ2-5	TRBV7-9	TGTGCCAGCAGCTCCAGCCGACAGTACCAAGAGACCCAGTACTTC	CASSSSRQYQETQYF
many	.	TRBJ2-3	TRBV7-2	TGTGCCAGCAGTACCGGGACGACCACGCAGTATTTT	CASSTGTTTQYF
.	TRBD2	TRBJ2-3	TRBV20-1	TGCAGTGTCCCCCGGGGGGGACTCCACACAGATACGCAGTATTTT	CSVPRGGLHTDTQYF
.	.	TRBJ2-7	TRBV6-1	TGTGCCAGCAGTGAACTGCAGGGCTACTACGAGCAGTACTTC	CASSELQGYYEQYF
few	.	TRBJ2-1	TRBV7-9	TGTGCCAGCAGCTTTATAGTCGGACGGTCTACGGGTGAGCAGTTCTTC	CASSFIVGRSTGEQFF